Listed below are T cell receptor beta chains from one sample, sequenced in a study of T cells in Graves' hyperthyroidism and ophthalmopathy. TCRdb analysed the multiplex PCR reads with MiXCR anew, one entry per CDR3 protein. The sample includes 530,000 or so distinct CDR3 sequences, 40% to 55% seen only once; the top ten take approximately 7.5%. What was sequenced was peripheral blood or thyroid tissue (not recorded which). These receptors originate from a woman under 30 with Graves' hyperthyroidism. Both conserved end residues are trimmed from each CDR3. Fields, in order: J gene, V gene, D gene, CDR3 protein. A D gene is named only where the DNA matches it firmly.

>TRBJ2-2|TRBV24-1|.
ATSDGFTGELF
>TRBJ2-7|TRBV20-1|.
SASSHRWDEQY
>TRBJ2-5|TRBV20-1|.
SASSPGQEETQY
>TRBJ1-5|TRBV10-3|TRBD1
AISGTGGRDSNQPQH
>TRBJ1-1|TRBV14|.
ARAEGRNTEAF
>TRBJ2-1|TRBV20-1|.
SATDSSYNEQF
>TRBJ2-5|TRBV7-9|TRBD2
ASSQEGREEETLY
>TRBJ2-7|TRBV12-5|.
ASGALSLTEQY
>TRBJ2-2|TRBV7-2|.
ASSTTTGTANTGELF
>TRBJ1-1|TRBV27|TRBD1
ASSLRQGEAF
>TRBJ2-5|TRBV3-1|.
ASSQGPGDSQPQY
>TRBJ1-1|TRBV19|TRBD1
ASRASTGSRNTEAF
>TRBJ1-4|TRBV20-1|.
SARDETLATNEKLF
>TRBJ2-7|TRBV6-6|TRBD2
ASSSGTSGHEQY
>TRBJ2-5|TRBV20-1|.
SAAGHQETQY
>TRBJ2-1|TRBV2|TRBD2
ASSDHGTILF
>TRBJ2-5|TRBV19|.
ASSIVSGTGMTQY
>TRBJ2-7|TRBV7-6|TRBD2
ASSDVRLAGAEQY
>TRBJ2-7|TRBV5-1|TRBD2
ASSPTSAAYEQY
>TRBJ2-7|TRBV11-2|.
ASSLDSTSYEQY
>TRBJ2-7|TRBV20-1|TRBD2
SAGRTSGTGEQY
>TRBJ2-5|TRBV6-6|.
ASNLRGGGGQETQY
>TRBJ2-7|TRBV6-6|TRBD1
ASRLYGQGGNYEQY
>TRBJ2-7|TRBV27|TRBD2
ASRRLAHEQY
>TRBJ2-4|TRBV20-1|TRBD1
SAVTGGKNIQY
>TRBJ2-5|TRBV2|TRBD2
ASSHVLAGVETQY
>TRBJ2-1|TRBV29-1|.
SGRTGNYNEQF
>TRBJ1-1|TRBV6-2/TRBV6-3|TRBD1
ASSADRLKAF
>TRBJ1-5|TRBV20-1|.
SALIVPARFYSNQPQH
>TRBJ1-1|TRBV6-1|.
ASSEHENTEAF
>TRBJ1-5|TRBV29-1|.
STATVSFNQPQH
>TRBJ2-7|TRBV15|.
ATGRREQATYEQY
>TRBJ2-2|TRBV24-1|TRBD1
ATSGTGEVGELF
>TRBJ1-6|TRBV20-1|TRBD1
SAKDREVYNSPLH
>TRBJ2-2|TRBV20-1|.
SARVGEVGELF
>TRBJ2-6|TRBV28|.
ASSGKGPSGANVLT
>TRBJ1-4|TRBV10-3|TRBD1
ATQAGQPNEKLF
>TRBJ2-1|TRBV7-3|.
ASGKGLYNEQF
>TRBJ1-2|TRBV19|TRBD1
ASHRGHYGYT
>TRBJ2-7|TRBV5-1|TRBD1
ASSVRDSYEQY
>TRBJ1-6|TRBV20-1|.
SARVQAGAGGSPLH
>TRBJ2-6|TRBV20-1|TRBD2
RAGAAGVTGANVLT